This T cell receptor beta chain was sequenced during a study of siplizumab effects on memory and regulatory T cells. Assays were performed on approximately 1.1 x 10^5 TCR templates per sample. Libraries were prepared by immunoSEQ multiplex PCR; TCRdb keeps only in-frame clonotypes and omits some of them. This sample has approximately 100,000 clones; about 92% occur once, and the top ten carry approximately 0.71%. Germline CDR1 is SGHDT and CDR2 is YYEEEE. Trimming took off 1 base at V and 1 base at J, with 13 bases between the two ends. This CDR3 contains 16 residues. Sequencing used Tregs sorted from blood. The receptor was isolated from a human donor in good health. The gene calls are TRBV5-6 and TRBJ2-3; D is perhaps TRBD1 or TRBD2 (6 bases each). The CDR3 region has the DNA TGTGCCAGCAGCTTGTTCGGGGGCGTCGGCACAGATACGCAGTATTTT. It specifies CASSLFGGVGTDTQYF.